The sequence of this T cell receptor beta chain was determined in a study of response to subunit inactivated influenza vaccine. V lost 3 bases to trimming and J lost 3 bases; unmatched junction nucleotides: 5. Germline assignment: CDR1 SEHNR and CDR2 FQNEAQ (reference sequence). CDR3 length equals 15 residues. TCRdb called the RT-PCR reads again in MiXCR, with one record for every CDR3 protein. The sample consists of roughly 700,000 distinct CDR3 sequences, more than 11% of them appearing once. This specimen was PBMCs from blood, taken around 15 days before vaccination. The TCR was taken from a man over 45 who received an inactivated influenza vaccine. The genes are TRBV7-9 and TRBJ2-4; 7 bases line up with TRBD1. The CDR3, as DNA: TGTGCCAGCAGCTTCCAGGGGGTAGACAAAAACATTCAGTACTTC. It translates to CASSFQGVDKNIQYF.